This entry lists 27 T cell receptor beta chains sequenced from one sample in a study of T-cell reconstitution after alpha-beta-depleted transplantation in children. Molecular barcoding with unique molecular identifiers was used for the TCRbeta library. TCRdb used MiXCR to reprocess the PCR reads, holding one entry per CDR3 protein. Among hundreds of thousands of distinct CDR3 sequences listed, 13% were seen once. Sequenced here: PBMCs, sampled before TCRalphabeta/CD19-depleted stem cell transplant. These receptors were obtained from a girl aged 2 to 10 with congenital amegakaryocytic thrombocytopenia, due to receive a stem cell transplant.

The V and J genes are TRBV5-1 and TRBJ2-2; D is possibly TRBD1 or TRBD2 (5 bases each). V was trimmed by 4 bases and J by 10 bases, leaving 14 bases between them. The CDR3 length is 13 residues. Per germline, CDR1 SGHRS and CDR2 YFSETQ. CDR3 loop: CASSVRDRPELFF. Here the CDR3 DNA reads TGCGCCAGCAGCGTCCGGGACCGCCCGGAGCTGTTTTTT.

The table lists this clonotype with many counts. The chain joins TRBV5-1 to TRBJ2-7; 7 bases line up with TRBD2. The germline CDR1 and CDR2 sequences are SGHRS and YFSETQ. The CDR3 covers 17 residues. Trimming took 4 bases from V and 0 from J; bases not matched to a gene: 13. The CDR3 here is CASSTSYFSGTSYEQYF. The CDR3 nucleotides are TGCGCCAGCAGCACTTCGTACTTCAGCGGGACCTCCTACGAGCAGTACTTC.

This clonotype was observed at least ten times. CDR3 residues: CASSLAGWSSYNEQFF. The CDR3 region has the DNA TGTGCCAGCAGCTTGGCCGGATGGAGCTCCTACAATGAGCAGTTCTTC. The V call is TRBV5-5, the J call TRBJ2-1; no clear D gene. The CDR3 loop spans 16 amino acids. V lost 0 bases and J 0 bases, leaving 10 bases between the germline ends. From germline, CDR1 is SGHKS and CDR2 YYEKEE (reference sequence). Combining the CDR3 with reference TRBV5-5 and TRBJ2-1 gives the whole variable domain DAGVTQSPTHLIKTRGQQVTLRCSPISGHKSVSWYQQVLGQGPQFIFQYYEKEERGRGNFPDRFSARQFPNYSSELNVNALLLGDSALYLCASSLAGWSSYNEQFFGPGTRLTVL.

At least ten counts were recorded for this clonotype. CDR3 amino acids: CASSLDSRTSGAYEQYF. DNA of the CDR3: TGTGCCAGCAGCTTAGACAGTCGGACTAGCGGAGCCTACGAGCAGTACTTC. This sequence joins TRBV11-2 and TRBJ2-7, with 10 nucleotides matching TRBD2. CDR3 length equals 17 residues. From germline, CDR1 is SGHAT and CDR2 FQNNGV. V shed 0 bases and J 2 bases; nucleotides not matched to a gene: 7.

This clonotype was detected only a few times. The gene calls are TRBV20-1 and TRBJ2-7; D gene ambiguous. CDR1 is DFQATT, CDR2 SNEGSKA, per germline (reference sequence). This CDR3 region has 13 residues. V lost 5 bases and J lost 2, with 13 bases in between. The CDR3 sequence is CSAQLGLTYEQYF. CDR3 bases: TGCAGTGCTCAATTAGGGCTAACCTACGAGCAGTACTTC.

This clonotype was found many times. The V call is TRBV12-3 or TRBV12-4, the J call TRBJ2-7; D is uncertain. CDR3 length: 11 amino acids. Trimming stripped 3 bases from V and 5 bases from J, with 5 bases between. CDR3 sequence: CASSFRHEQYF. CDR3 DNA: TGTGCCAGCAGTTTCCGGCACGAGCAGTACTTC.

This clonotype was seen ten or more times. V usage is TRBV28 and J usage is TRBJ2-7; the D call may be TRBD1 or TRBD2 (6 bases each). Germline V gene data show CDR1 as MDHEN and CDR2 as SYDVKM. The CDR3 is 15 amino acids. Trimming removed 4 bases from V and 0 bases from J, with 13 bases in between. This CDR3 is CASSSRQEGSYEQYF. CDR3 coding DNA: TGTGCCAGCAGTTCTAGACAGGAGGGCTCCTACGAGCAGTACTTC.

This clonotype appeared many times. This chain links TRBV12-3 or TRBV12-4 with TRBJ2-7, with a tentative D call TRBD1 (5 bases). The CDR3 has 15 residues. The V end lost 0 bases, the J end lost 5 bases, and 14 bases lay between the germline ends. The CDR3 DNA reads as TGTGCCAGCAGTTTAGCGCTACTCAGGGATGACGAGCAGTACTTC. This sequence encodes CASSLALLRDDEQYF.

The chain uses TRBV20-1 and TRBJ2-1; D ambiguous. This CDR3 comprises 13 residues. Germline V gives CDR1 DFQATT, CDR2 SNEGSKA (reference sequence). Trimming pared 6 bases from V and 4 bases from J, leaving 13 bases between. CDR3: CSACQSPYNEQFF. The CDR3 bases are TGCAGTGCATGTCAATCCCCGTACAATGAGCAGTTCTTC.

This clonotype has a count of ten or more. This chain connects TRBV27 to TRBJ2-7; perhaps TRBD2 as D (5 bases). Trimming took 4 bases from V and 3 from J, leaving 10 bases between them. The length of the CDR3 is 13 residues. Germline CDR1 is MNHEY and CDR2 is SMNVEV (reference sequence). CDR3: CASSSGNLYEQYF. CDR3 nucleotide sequence: TGTGCCAGCAGTTCGGGGAATCTCTACGAGCAGTACTTC.

The table lists this clonotype with many counts. The rearrangement links TRBV7-9 to TRBJ2-3, with 8 nucleotides matching TRBD2. Germline V CDR1 and CDR2: SEHNR, FQNEAQ (reference sequence). CDR3 size: 16 residues. V shed 3 bases, J shed 0 bases, and the junction held 5 bases outside the gene matches. CDR3 region: CASSFGLALSTDTQYF. CDR3 nucleotide sequence: TGTGCCAGCAGCTTCGGACTAGCCCTAAGCACAGATACGCAGTATTTT.

There are many counts of this clonotype. V usage is TRBV12-3 or TRBV12-4 and J usage is TRBJ2-1, with TRBD2 matching over 10 bases. The CDR3 totals 14 residues. With 5 bases clipped from V and 5 bases from J, the junction kept 3 bases outside the gene matches. In DNA, the CDR3 is TGTGCCAGCAGTGGACTAGCGGAAAACAATGAGCAGTTCTTC. Translation: CASSGLAENNEQFF.

CDR3 residues: CASSLSKVWGEQYF. CDR3 DNA sequence: TGTGCCAGCAGTTTATCAAAAGTTTGGGGAGAGCAGTACTTC. The chain is built from TRBV27 and TRBJ2-7; D is unclear. Deletions cut 0 bases from V and 7 bases from J, with 13 bases between. Germline-derived CDR1 and CDR2 are MNHEY and SMNVEV (reference sequence). The length of the CDR3 is 14 residues.

This clonotype was counted at least ten times. The chain links TRBV11-2 to TRBJ2-3, with 9 bases identical to TRBD2. V trimming: 2 bases; J trimming: 2 bases; junction bases outside the gene matches: 11. The CDR3 totals 18 residues. Germline lookup yields CDR1 SGHAT and CDR2 FQNNGV. The DNA for the CDR3 is TGTGCCAGCAGCTTAAAGTATGTCCTAGCGGGAAACACAGATACGCAGTATTTT. The encoded protein is CASSLKYVLAGNTDTQYF.

A word on this clonotype: A much larger clone lies a single base off, so this may be a read error. The CDR3 here is CGAQQGNSNQPQHF. The CDR3 nucleotides are TGCGGTGCTCAACAGGGGAATAGCAATCAGCCCCAGCATTTT. V is TRBV20-1 and J is TRBJ1-5, with TRBD1 identical over 7 bases. The CDR3 spans 14 residues. Germline V gene lookup returns CDR1 DFQATT and CDR2 SNEGSKA (reference sequence).

This clonotype came up many times. The V call is TRBV28, the J call TRBJ2-7; D is undetermined. Germline CDR1 MDHEN, CDR2 SYDVKM. CDR3 size: 15 residues. Trimming took 2 bases from V and 2 from J, leaving 13 bases between them. In DNA, the CDR3 is TGTGCCAGCAGTTTAGTCAGGTCGGTGGCCTACGAGCAGTACTTC. The encoded protein is CASSLVRSVAYEQYF.

The chain recombines TRBV19 with TRBJ1-1, with D perhaps TRBD1 (6 bases). V was pared by 6 bases and J by 1 base, with 18 bases between. CDR3 size: 16 residues. CDR1 is LNHDA, CDR2 SQIVND, per germline (reference sequence). This CDR3 is CASRGQPMASNTEAFF. CDR3 nucleotide sequence: TGTGCCAGTAGAGGACAGCCAATGGCCTCGAACACTGAAGCTTTCTTT.

The V gene is TRBV5-1, the J gene TRBJ2-7; 7 bases match TRBD2. The CDR3 extends over 15 amino acids. Germline V lookup: CDR1 SGHRS, CDR2 YFSETQ. V lost 0 bases, J lost 2 bases, and 5 bases stayed unmatched. CDR3 protein: CASSLASSGPYEQYF. CDR3 in DNA: TGCGCCAGCAGCTTGGCCTCTAGCGGCCCCTACGAGCAGTACTTC.

This clonotype has a handful of counts. This chain uses TRBV15 with TRBJ2-4; the match to TRBD1 covers 10 bases. Germline V gene sequence: CDR1 LNHNV, CDR2 YYDKDF (reference sequence). The length of the CDR3 is 17 residues. J was trimmed by 1 base and V by 0 bases; bases with no gene match: 3. This CDR3 is CATSRDRGQGAKNIQYF. Here the CDR3 DNA reads TGTGCCACCAGCAGAGATAGGGGACAGGGGGCCAAAAACATTCAGTACTTC.

This clonotype was detected ten times or more. V gene TRBV5-1 combines with J gene TRBJ2-1; D not resolved. Trimming pared 0 bases from V and 5 bases from J, leaving 9 bases between. Germline V gene sequence: CDR1 SGHRS, CDR2 YFSETQ. The CDR3 loop spans 14 amino acids. The CDR3 DNA sequence: TGCGCCAGCAGCTTGGGGTCTGCAAACAATGAGCAGTTCTTC. This translates into CASSLGSANNEQFF.

The J gene is TRBJ2-7, the V gene TRBV2, with D maybe TRBD2 (6 bases). This CDR3 spans 14 amino acids. CDR1 is SNHLY, CDR2 FYNNEI, per germline. Trimming shortened V by 2 bases and J by 0 bases, and 8 bases separated the two germline ends. CDR3 coding DNA: TGTGCCAGCAGTGAACTCGGGAGCTCCTACGAGCAGTACTTC. It translates to CASSELGSSYEQYF.

As regards this clonotype: A much more abundant neighbour one base away suggests this may be a read error. This sequence joins TRBV20-1 and TRBJ2-1; TRBD2 agrees at 7 bases. V gave up 6 bases and J gave up 7 bases; unmatched junction bases: 12. This CDR3 contains 14 residues. Germline V gene sequence: CDR1 DFQATT, CDR2 SNEGSKA (reference sequence). CDR3 in DNA: TGCAGTGCCCCCCACGGACTAGTGCGGAATGAGCAGTTCTTC. Translation: CSAPHGLVRNEQFF.

Many counts were recorded for this clonotype. The chain couples TRBV20-1 to TRBJ2-3; 9 bases agree with TRBD1. Trimming at V came to 5 bases and at J to 1 base, leaving 4 bases not matched to a gene. The germline gives CDR1 DFQATT, CDR2 SNEGSKA (reference sequence). The CDR3 covers 14 residues. CDR3 bases: TGCAGTGCTCCGGGACAGGGCGGCACAGATACGCAGTATTTT. Residues: CSAPGQGGTDTQYF.

This clonotype was observed a handful of times. The chain is built from TRBV20-1 and TRBJ1-2; unclear D gene. The CDR3 is 18 residues long. Germline CDR1 and CDR2: DFQATT and SNEGSKA (reference sequence). Trimming took off 3 bases at V and 7 bases at J, with 30 bases between the two ends. CDR3 sequence: CSASMAPSLNYGLGGYTF. The DNA for the CDR3 is TGCAGTGCTAGTATGGCTCCGAGCTTAAACTATGGACTGGGTGGCTACACCTTC.

This sequence joins TRBV15 and TRBJ2-3, with 9 bases matching TRBD2. Germline CDR1 reads LNHNV; CDR2 reads YYDKDF (reference sequence). The CDR3 is 20 residues long. V was clipped by 5 bases and J by 2 bases; unmatched bases: 20. The CDR3 region is CATSGFEREASVFPTDTQYF. Written as DNA, the CDR3 is TGTGCCACCAGCGGTTTCGAGCGGGAGGCCTCTGTCTTCCCCACAGATACGCAGTATTTT.

The chain carries TRBV2 and TRBJ2-3, with D maybe TRBD1 (5 bases). The CDR3 has 14 residues. The V gene lost 2 bases and the J gene lost 7 bases, with 13 bases spanning the gap. Per the germline V gene, CDR1 is SNHLY and CDR2 is FYNNEI. As DNA, the CDR3 is TGTGCCAGCAGTGAATCGGACCCAGGGCATACGCAGTATTTT. Its translation: CASSESDPGHTQYF.

This chain uses TRBV18 with TRBJ2-1, with unresolved D. The CDR3 is 12 residues long. Looked up from germline, CDR1 is KGHSH and CDR2 is LQKENI. Trimming stripped 1 base from V and 9 bases from J, with 7 bases between. Here the CDR3 reads CASSPLSSEQFF. The CDR3 region has the DNA TGTGCCAGCTCACCACTCTCGAGTGAGCAGTTCTTC.